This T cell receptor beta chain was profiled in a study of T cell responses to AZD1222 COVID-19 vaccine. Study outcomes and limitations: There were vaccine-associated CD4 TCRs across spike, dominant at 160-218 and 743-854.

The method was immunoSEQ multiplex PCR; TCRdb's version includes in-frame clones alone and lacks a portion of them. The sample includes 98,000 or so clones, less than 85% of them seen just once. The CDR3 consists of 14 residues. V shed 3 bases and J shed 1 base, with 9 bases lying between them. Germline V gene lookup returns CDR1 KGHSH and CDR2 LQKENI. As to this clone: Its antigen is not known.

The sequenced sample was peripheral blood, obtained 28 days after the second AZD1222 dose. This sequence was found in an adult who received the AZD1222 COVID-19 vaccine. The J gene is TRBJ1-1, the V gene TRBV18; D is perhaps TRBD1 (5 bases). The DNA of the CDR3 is TGTGCCAGCTCACCCCCCGGGGCGAACACTGAAGCTTTCTTT. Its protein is CASSPPGANTEAFF. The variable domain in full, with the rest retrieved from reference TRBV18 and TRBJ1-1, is NAGVMQNPRHLVRRRGQEARLRCSPMKGHSHVYWYRQLPEEGLKFMVYLQKENIIDESGMPKERFSAEFPKEGPSILRIQQVVRGDSAAYFCASSPPGANTEAFFGQGTRLTVV.